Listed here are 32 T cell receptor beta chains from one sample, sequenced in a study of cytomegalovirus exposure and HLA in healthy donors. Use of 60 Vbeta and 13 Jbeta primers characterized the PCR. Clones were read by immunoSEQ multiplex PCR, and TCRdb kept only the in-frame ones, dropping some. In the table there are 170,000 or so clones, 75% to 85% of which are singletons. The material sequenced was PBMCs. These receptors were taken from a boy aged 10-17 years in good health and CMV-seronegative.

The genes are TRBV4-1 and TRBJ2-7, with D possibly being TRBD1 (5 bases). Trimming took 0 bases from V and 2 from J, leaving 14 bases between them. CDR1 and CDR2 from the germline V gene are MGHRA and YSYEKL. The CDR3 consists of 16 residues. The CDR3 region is CASSQDSNRPPYEQYF. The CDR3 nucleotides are TGCGCCAGCAGCCAAGATAGTAACAGGCCCCCCTACGAGCAGTACTTC.

CDR3 amino acids: CASRRQGVYGYTF. As DNA, the CDR3 is TGTGCCAGTAGAAGACAGGGGGTCTATGGCTACACCTTC. The V call is TRBV19, the J call TRBJ1-2, with 9 positions matching TRBD1. V gave up 6 bases and J gave up 4 bases; unmatched junction bases: 3. The CDR3 loop spans 13 amino acids. In germline, CDR1 is LNHDA, CDR2 SQIVND (reference sequence).

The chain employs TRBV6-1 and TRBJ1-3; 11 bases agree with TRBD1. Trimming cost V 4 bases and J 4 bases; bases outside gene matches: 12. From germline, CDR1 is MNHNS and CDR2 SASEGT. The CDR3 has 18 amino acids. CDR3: CASSADYRDRGSGNTIYF. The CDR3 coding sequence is TGTGCCAGCAGTGCCGATTACCGGGACAGGGGGTCAGGAAACACCATATATTTT.

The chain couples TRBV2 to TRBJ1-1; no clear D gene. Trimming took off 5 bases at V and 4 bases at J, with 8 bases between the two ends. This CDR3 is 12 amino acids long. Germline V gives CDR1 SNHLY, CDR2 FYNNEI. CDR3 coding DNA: TGTGCCAGCAGTCGGGAGGGCACTGAAGCTTTCTTT. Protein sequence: CASSREGTEAFF.

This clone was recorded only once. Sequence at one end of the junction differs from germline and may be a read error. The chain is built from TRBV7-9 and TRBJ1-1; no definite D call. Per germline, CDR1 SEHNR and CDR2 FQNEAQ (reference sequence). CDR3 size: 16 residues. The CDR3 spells CSSRPGPHEGNTEAFF. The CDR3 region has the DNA TGTTCCAGCAGACCCGGGCCTCACGAGGGGAACACTGAAGCTTTCTTT.

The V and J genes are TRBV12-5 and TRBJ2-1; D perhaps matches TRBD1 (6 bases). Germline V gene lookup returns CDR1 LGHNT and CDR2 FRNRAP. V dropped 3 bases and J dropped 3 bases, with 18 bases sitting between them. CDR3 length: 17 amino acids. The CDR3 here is CASGFSLGHNFYNEQFF. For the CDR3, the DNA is TGTGCTAGTGGTTTCTCTCTGGGACACAATTTCTACAATGAGCAGTTCTTC. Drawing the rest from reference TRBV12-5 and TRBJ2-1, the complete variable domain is DARVTQTPRHKVTEMGQEVTMRCQPILGHNTVFWYRQTMMQGLELLAYFRNRAPLDDSGMPKDRFSAEMPDATLATLKIQPSEPRDSAVYFCASGFSLGHNFYNEQFFGPGTRLTVL.

The CDR3 sequence is CASSQGTSGRALDTQYF. DNA of the CDR3: TGTGCCAGCTCACAAGGGACTAGCGGGAGGGCCTTGGATACGCAGTATTTT. The chain couples TRBV18 to TRBJ2-3; 16 bases align to TRBD2. V was clipped by 4 bases and J by 6 bases; unmatched bases: 7. Looked up from germline, CDR1 is KGHSH and CDR2 is LQKENI. This CDR3 contains 17 residues.

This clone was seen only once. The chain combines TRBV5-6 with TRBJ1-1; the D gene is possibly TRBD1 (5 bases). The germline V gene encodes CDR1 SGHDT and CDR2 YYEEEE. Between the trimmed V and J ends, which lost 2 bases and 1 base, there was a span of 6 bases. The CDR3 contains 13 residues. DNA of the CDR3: TGTGCCAGCAGCTTTACAGGGAACACTGAAGCTTTCTTT. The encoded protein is CASSFTGNTEAFF.

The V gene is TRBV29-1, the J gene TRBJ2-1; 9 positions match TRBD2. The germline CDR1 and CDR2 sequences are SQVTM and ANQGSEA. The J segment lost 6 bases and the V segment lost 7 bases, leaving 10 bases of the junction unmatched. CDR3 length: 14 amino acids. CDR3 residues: CSARVGGGANEQFF. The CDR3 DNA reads TGCAGCGCCCGAGTGGGCGGGGGGGCCAATGAGCAGTTCTTC.

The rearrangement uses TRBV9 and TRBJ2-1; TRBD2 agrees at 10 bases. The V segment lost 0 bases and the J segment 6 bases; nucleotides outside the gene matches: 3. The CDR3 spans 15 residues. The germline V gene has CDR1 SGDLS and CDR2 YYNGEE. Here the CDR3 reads CASSVDSGRSNEQFF. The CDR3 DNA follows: TGTGCCAGCAGCGTAGATAGCGGGAGGTCCAATGAGCAGTTCTTC.

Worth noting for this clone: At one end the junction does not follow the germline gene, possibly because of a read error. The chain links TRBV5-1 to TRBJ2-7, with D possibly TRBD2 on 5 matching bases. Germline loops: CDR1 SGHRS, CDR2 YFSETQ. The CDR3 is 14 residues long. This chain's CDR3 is CASSLVRASYEQYF. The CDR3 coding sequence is TGTGCCAGCAGCTTGGTGCGGGCTTCCTACGAGCAGTACTTC.

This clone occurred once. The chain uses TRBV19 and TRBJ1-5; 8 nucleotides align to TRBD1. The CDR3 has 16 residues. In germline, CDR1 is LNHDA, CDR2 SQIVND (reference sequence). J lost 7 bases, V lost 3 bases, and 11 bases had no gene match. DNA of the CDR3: TGTGCCAGTAGTATTGTGCAGGGGGCTATCTCCCAGCCCCAGCATTTT. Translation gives CASSIVQGAISQPQHF.

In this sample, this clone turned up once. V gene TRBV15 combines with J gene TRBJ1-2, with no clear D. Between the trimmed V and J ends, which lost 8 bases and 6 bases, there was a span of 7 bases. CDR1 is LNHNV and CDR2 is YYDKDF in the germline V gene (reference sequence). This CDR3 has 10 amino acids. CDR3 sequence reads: CATPEDGYTF. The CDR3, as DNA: TGTGCCACCCCGGAGGATGGCTACACCTTC.

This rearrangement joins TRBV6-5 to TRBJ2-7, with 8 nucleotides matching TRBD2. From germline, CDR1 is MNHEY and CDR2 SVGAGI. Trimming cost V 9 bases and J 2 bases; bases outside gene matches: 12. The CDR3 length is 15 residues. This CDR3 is CASSTTSGGPYEQYF. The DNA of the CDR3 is TGTGCCAGTTCGACTACTAGCGGTGGTCCCTACGAGCAGTACTTC.

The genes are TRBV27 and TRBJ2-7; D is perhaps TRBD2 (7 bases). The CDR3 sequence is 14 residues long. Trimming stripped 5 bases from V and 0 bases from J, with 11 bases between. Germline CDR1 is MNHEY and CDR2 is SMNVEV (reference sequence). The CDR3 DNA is TGTGCCAGCAGTAGGGGGGGGAGCTCCTACGAGCAGTACTTC. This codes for CASSRGGSSYEQYF.

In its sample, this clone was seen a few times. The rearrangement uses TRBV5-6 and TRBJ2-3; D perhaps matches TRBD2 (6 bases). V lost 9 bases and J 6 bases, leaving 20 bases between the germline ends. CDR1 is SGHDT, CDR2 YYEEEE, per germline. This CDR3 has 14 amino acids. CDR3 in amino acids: CATSLRVAGDTQYF. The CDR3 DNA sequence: TGTGCCACCTCCTTGAGGGTGGCGGGGGATACGCAGTATTTT.

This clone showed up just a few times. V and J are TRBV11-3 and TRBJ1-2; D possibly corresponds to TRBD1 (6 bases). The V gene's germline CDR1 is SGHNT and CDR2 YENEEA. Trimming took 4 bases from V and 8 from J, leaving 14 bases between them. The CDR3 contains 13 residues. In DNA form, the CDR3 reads TGTGCCAGCAGCTCAAGGGGGAATTGGGGCTACACCTTC. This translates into CASSSRGNWGYTF.

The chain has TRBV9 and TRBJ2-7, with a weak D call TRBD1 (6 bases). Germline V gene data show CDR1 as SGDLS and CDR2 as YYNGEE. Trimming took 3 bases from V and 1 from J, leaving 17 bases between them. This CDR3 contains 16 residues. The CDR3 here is CASSGGGQGRSYEQYF. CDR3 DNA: TGTGCCAGCAGCGGTGGGGGCCAGGGCAGATCCTACGAGCAGTACTTC.

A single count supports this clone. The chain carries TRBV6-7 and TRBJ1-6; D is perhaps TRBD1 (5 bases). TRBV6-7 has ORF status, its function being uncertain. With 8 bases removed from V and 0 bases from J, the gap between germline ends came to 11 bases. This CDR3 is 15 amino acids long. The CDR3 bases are TGTGCCAGCCCCCAGGGCAGCTCCTATAATTCACCCCTCCACTTT. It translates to CASPQGSSYNSPLHF.

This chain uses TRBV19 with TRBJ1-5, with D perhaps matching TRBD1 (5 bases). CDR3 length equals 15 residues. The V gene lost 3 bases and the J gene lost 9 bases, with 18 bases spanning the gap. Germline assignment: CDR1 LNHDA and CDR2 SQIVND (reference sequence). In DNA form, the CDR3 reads TGTGCCAGTAGTATTTCGGAAGGGGAATCATGGCCCCAGCATTTT. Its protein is CASSISEGESWPQHF.

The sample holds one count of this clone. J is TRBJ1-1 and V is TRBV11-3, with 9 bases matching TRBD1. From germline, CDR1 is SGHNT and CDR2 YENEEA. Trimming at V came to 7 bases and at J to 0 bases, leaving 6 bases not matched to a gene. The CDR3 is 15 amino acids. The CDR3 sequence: CASMTGTGMNTEAFF. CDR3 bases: TGTGCCAGCATGACCGGGACAGGGATGAACACTGAAGCTTTCTTT. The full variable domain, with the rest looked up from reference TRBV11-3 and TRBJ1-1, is EAGVVQSPRYKIIEKKQPVAFWCNPISGHNTLYWYLQNLGQGPELLIRYENEEAVDDSQLPKDRFSAERLKGVDSTLKIQPAELGDSAVYLCASMTGTGMNTEAFFGQGTRLTVV.

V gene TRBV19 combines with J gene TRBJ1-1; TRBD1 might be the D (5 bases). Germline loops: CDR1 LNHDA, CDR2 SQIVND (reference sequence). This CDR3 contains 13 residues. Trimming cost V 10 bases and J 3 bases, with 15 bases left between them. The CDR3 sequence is CATGRGGDTEAFF. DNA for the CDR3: TGTGCCACCGGCCGGGGGGGAGACACTGAAGCTTTCTTT.

CDR3 in amino acids: CSVRDRVYGYTF. In nucleotides, the CDR3 is TGCAGCGTCAGAGACAGGGTCTATGGCTACACCTTC. The J gene is TRBJ1-2, the V gene TRBV29-1; TRBD1 aligns across 7 bases. The germline CDR1 and CDR2 sequences are SQVTM and ANQGSEA. The CDR3 has 12 amino acids. The J segment lost 4 bases and the V segment lost 6 bases, leaving 5 bases of the junction unmatched.

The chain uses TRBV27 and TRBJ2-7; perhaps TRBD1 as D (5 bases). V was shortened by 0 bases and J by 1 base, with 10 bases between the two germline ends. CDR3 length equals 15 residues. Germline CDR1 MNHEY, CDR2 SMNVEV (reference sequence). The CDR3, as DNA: TGTGCCAGCAGTTTATCGAGCCCAGGGTCCTACGAGCAGTACTTC. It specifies CASSLSSPGSYEQYF.

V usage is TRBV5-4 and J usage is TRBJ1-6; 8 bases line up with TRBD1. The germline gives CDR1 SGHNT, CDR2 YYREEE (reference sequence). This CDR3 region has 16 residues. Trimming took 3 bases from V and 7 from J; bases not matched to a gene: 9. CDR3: CASSSGQGWGNSPLHF. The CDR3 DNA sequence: TGTGCCAGCAGCTCCGGACAGGGCTGGGGCAATTCACCCCTCCACTTT.

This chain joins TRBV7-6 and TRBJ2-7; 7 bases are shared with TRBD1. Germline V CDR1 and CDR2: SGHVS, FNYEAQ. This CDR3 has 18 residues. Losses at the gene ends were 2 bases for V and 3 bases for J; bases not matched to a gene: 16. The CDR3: CASSLSGDNRDRFYEQYF. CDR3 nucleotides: TGTGCCAGCAGCTTATCTGGGGACAACCGGGACAGATTCTACGAGCAGTACTTC.

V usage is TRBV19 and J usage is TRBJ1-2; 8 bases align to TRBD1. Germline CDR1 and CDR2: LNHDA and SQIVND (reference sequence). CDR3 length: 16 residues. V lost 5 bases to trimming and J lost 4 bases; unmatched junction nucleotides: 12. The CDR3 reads CASSRGQGRRSYGYTF. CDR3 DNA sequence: TGTGCCAGTAGTCGCGGACAGGGACGAAGGAGCTATGGCTACACCTTC.

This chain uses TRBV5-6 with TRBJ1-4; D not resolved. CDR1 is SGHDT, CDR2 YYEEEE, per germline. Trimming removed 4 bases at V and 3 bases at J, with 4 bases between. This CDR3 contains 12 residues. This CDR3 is CASSRANEKLFF. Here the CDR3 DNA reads TGTGCCAGCAGCCGGGCTAATGAAAAACTGTTTTTT. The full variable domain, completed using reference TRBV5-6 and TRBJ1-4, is DAGVTQSPTHLIKTRGQQVTLRCSPKSGHDTVSWYQQALGQGPQFIFQYYEEEERQRGNFPDRFSGHQFPNYSSELNVNALLLGDSALYLCASSRANEKLFFGSGTQLSVL.

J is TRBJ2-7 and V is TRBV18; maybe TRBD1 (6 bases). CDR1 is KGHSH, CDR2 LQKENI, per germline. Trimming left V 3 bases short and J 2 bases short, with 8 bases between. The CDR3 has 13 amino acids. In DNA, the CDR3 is TGTGCCAGCTCACCGGACAGCCCCTACGAGCAGTACTTC. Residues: CASSPDSPYEQYF.

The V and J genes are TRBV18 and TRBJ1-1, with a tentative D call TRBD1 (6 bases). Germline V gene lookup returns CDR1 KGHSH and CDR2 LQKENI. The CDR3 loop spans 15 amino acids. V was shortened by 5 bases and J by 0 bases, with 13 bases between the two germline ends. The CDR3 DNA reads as TGTGCCAGCTCATCGAGGGGGGGTATGAACACTGAAGCTTTCTTT. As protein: CASSSRGGMNTEAFF.

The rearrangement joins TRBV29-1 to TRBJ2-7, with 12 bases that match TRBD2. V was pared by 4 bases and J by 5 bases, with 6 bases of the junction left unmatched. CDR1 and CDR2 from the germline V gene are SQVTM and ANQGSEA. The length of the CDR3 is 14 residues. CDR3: CSVVHASGGDEQYF. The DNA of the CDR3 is TGCAGCGTTGTACACGCTAGCGGGGGGGACGAGCAGTACTTC.

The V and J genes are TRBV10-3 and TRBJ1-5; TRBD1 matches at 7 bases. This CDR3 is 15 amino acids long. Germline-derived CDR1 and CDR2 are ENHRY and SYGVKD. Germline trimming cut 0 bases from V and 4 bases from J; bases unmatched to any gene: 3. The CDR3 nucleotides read TGTGCCATCAGTGAGTCTGCAGGGGGAAATCAGCCCCAGCATTTT. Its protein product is CAISESAGGNQPQHF.